This T cell receptor (beta chain) emerged from a study of cytomegalovirus exposure and HLA in healthy donors. This CDR3 has 12 residues. The germline V and J ends were trimmed by 4 bases and 8 bases, with 8 bases remaining between them. In germline, CDR1 is SGHTA, CDR2 FQGTGA. Study results and caveats: TCR beta chain V- and J-gene trimming was linked, in a later analysis, to a missense variant in DCLRE1C.

PCR used 60 Vbeta primers and 13 Jbeta primers. This table comes from immunoSEQ multiplex PCR, and its TCRdb copy is limited to in-frame clones, with some not included. This repertoire includes tens of thousands of clones. A note on this clone: Its antigen is undetermined.

The sample comprised PBMCs. The chain carries TRBV7-3 and TRBJ2-2; TRBD2 might be the D (6 bases). This receptor was identified in a woman in her fifties or sixties in good health and CMV-seropositive. CDR3: CASSWREGELFF. CDR3 DNA: TGTGCCAGCAGCTGGCGGGAAGGGGAGCTGTTTTTT.